Following are 2 T cell receptor beta chains from one sample sequenced in a study of blood T cell repertoires in COVID-19. Assay: immunoSEQ multiplex PCR; the TCRdb copy retains only in-frame clones and omits some. The profile shows around 190,000 clones, 88% of them singletons. Sequencing input: PBMCs or T cells enriched from blood (not recorded which). The source of these receptors is a woman younger than 35 who had recovered from COVID-19.

V and J are TRBV11-2 and TRBJ1-1; possible D gene TRBD1, 5 bases. V lost 1 base and J 3 bases, leaving 12 bases between the germline ends. The germline V gene encodes CDR1 SGHAT and CDR2 FQNNGV. The CDR3 has 15 residues. The chain's CDR3 is CASSLVGGGYTEAFF. The CDR3 coding sequence is TGTGCCAGCAGCTTAGTGGGGGGGGGATACACTGAAGCTTTCTTT.

The rearrangement links TRBV29-1 to TRBJ2-3, with 8 nucleotides matching TRBD1. Trimming at V came to 3 bases and at J to 0 bases, leaving 2 bases not matched to a gene. Germline CDR1 SQVTM, CDR2 ANQGSEA. There are 14 residues in the CDR3. The CDR3 loop is CSVERTGSTDTQYF. CDR3 DNA sequence: TGCAGCGTTGAGCGGACAGGGAGCACAGATACGCAGTATTTT.